This TCR beta chain stems from a study of tumor-infiltrating lymphocytes in primary liver carcinoma. In the study overall: Ages ranged from 30 to 69, with HCC or mixed HCC-cholangiocarcinoma. The tumors, T1-T3 N0M0 lesions, were about 4 to 11 cm across.

Of note for this clonotype: One junction end disagrees with the germline gene, perhaps due to a read error.

There are 15 residues in the CDR3. Total RNA and DNA came together from approximately 20-30 mg of bulk tissue without cell sorting. TCR beta cDNA was prepared out of about 530 ng total RNA by means of a constant-region primer. Three-round nested multiplex PCR performed with slightly modified ARM-PCR produced the TCR beta libraries. Researchers ran the first two PCR rounds for roughly 11 cycles each with TRBV1-TRBV30 forward primers and a C-beta reverse primer. TCRdb redid the calling of the multiplex PCR reads with MiXCR, one entry per CDR3 protein. The data hold 150,000 to 200,000 distinct CDR3 sequences, with approximately 86% observed a single time.

The sample consisted of tumor tissue from primary liver carcinoma. The TCR sequence derives from a man aged 40-50 years with primary liver carcinoma and hepatitis B virus infection. The chain uses TRBV12-3 or TRBV12-4 and TRBJ2-7; 10 positions agree with TRBD1. The CDR3 DNA reads as TGTGCCAGCAGTTTAGGACAGGGGGCTACTTACGTGCAGTACTTC. Amino acids: CASSLGQGATYVQYF.